This T cell receptor beta chain was identified during a study of blood T cell repertoires in COVID-19. Study information: COVID-19 samples, acute and convalescent, were from the United States, Italy and Spain. Sources were T cells, B-cell-depleted T cells, or PBMCs; the material itself was cDNA or gDNA.

In the authors' methods: Using reference gene primer amplification, nucleated cell counts were estimated. Assay used: immunoSEQ multiplex PCR; TCRdb lists only in-frame clones, some missing. That table is the source of V, J and clone size, and D and trimming were worked out from the DNA. The sample gives fewer than 200,000 clones, more than 75% of which show up once; 9.5% to 15% is in the top ten. Germline loops: CDR1 MDHEN, CDR2 SYDVKM. The CDR3 consists of 14 residues. V trimming: 3 bases; J trimming: 0 bases; junction bases outside the gene matches: 1. Specimen: peripheral blood. The chain is built from TRBV28 and TRBJ1-2; TRBD1 matches at 7 bases. The clonotype originates from a woman in her 70s with COVID-19, enrolled during active disease. CDR3 sequence (DNA): TGTGCCAGCAGTTTCGGGACAGCTAACTATGGCTACACCTTC. Its protein is CASSFGTANYGYTF.